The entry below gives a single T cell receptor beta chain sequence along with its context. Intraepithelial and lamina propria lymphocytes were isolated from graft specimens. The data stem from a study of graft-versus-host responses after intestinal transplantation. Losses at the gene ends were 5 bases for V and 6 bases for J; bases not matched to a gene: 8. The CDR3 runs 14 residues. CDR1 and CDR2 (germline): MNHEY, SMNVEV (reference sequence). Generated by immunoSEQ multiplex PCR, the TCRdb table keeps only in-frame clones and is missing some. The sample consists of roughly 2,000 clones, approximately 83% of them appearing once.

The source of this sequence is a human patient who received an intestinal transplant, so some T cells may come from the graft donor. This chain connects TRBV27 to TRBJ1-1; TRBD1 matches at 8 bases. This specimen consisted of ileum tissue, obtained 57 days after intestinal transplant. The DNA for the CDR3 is TGTGCCAGCAGTGCCAATGGACAGGGCTCTGAAGCTTTCTTT. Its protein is CASSANGQGSEAFF.